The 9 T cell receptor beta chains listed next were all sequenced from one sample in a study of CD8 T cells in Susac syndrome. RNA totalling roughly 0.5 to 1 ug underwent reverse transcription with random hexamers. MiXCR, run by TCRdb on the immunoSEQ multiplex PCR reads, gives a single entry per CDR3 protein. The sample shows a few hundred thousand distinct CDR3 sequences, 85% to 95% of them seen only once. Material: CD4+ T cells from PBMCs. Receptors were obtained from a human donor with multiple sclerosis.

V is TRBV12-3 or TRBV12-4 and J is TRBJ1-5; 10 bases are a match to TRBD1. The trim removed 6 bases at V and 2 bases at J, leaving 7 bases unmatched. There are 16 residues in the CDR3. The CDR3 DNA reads TGTGCCAGCAGACTCACCGGGACAGGGGGCAATCAGCCCCAGCATTTT. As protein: CASRLTGTGGNQPQHF.

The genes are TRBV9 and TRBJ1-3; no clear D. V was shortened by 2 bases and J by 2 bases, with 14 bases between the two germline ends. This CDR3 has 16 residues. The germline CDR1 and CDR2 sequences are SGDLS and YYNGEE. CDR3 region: CASSVLADPAGNTIYF. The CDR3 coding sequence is TGTGCCAGCAGCGTCCTCGCCGACCCAGCTGGAAACACCATATATTTT.

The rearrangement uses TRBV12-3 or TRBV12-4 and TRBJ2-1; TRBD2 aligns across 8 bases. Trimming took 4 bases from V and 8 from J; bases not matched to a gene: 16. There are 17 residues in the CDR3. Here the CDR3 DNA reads TGTGCCAGCAGTTATTCCGGGGGGGCACTCGGATGGTATGAGCAGTTCTTC. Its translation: CASSYSGGALGWYEQFF.

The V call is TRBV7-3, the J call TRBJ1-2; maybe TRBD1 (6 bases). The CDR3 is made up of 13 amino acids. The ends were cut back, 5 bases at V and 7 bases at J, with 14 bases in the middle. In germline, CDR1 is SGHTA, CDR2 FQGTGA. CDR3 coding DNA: TGTGCCAGCAGCCCGACAGGCGCGGGTGGCTACACCTTC. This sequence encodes CASSPTGAGGYTF.

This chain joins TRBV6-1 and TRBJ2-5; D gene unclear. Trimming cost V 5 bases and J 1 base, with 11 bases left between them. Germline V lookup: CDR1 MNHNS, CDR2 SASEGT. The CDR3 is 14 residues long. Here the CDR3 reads CASSLGRVQETQYF. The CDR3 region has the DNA TGTGCCAGCAGTCTAGGACGGGTCCAAGAGACCCAGTACTTC.

CDR3 in amino acids: CASSPSWDRGPNQPQHF. The CDR3 DNA follows: TGTGCCAGCAGTCCATCCTGGGACAGGGGGCCTAATCAGCCCCAGCATTTT. The chain links TRBV12-3 or TRBV12-4 to TRBJ1-5; 12 bases match TRBD1. There are 17 residues in the CDR3. The ends lost 5 bases at V and 4 bases at J; junction bases unmatched: 9.

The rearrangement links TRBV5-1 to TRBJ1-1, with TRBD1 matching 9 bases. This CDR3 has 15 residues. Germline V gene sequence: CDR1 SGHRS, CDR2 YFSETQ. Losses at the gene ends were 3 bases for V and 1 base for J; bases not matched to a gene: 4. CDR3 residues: CASSSLGQGNTEAFF. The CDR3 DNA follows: TGCGCCAGCAGCTCCTTGGGACAGGGGAACACTGAAGCTTTCTTT. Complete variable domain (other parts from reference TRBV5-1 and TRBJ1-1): KAGVTQTPRYLIKTRGQQVTLSCSPISGHRSVSWYQQTPGQGLQFLFEYFSETQRNKGNFPGRFSGRQFSNSRSEMNVSTLELGDSALYLCASSSLGQGNTEAFFGQGTRLTVV.

CDR3 protein: CASRSRGENIQYF. In nucleotides, the CDR3 is TGCGCCAGCAGGTCAAGAGGCGAAAACATTCAGTACTTC. This chain connects TRBV5-1 to TRBJ2-4; D is undetermined. Per the germline V gene, CDR1 is SGHRS and CDR2 is YFSETQ. The CDR3 length is 13 residues. V gave up 5 bases and J gave up 5 bases, with 11 bases separating them. Variable domain in full (rest from reference TRBV5-1 and TRBJ2-4): KAGVTQTPRYLIKTRGQQVTLSCSPISGHRSVSWYQQTPGQGLQFLFEYFSETQRNKGNFPGRFSGRQFSNSRSEMNVSTLELGDSALYLCASRSRGENIQYFGAGTRLSVL.

The DNA for the CDR3 is TGTGCCAGCAGTTTAATCGTGGGTGGCAGGGAGACCCAGTACTTC. This sequence encodes CASSLIVGGRETQYF. The chain employs TRBV28 and TRBJ2-5; D remains ambiguous. Germline loops: CDR1 MDHEN, CDR2 SYDVKM. The CDR3 is 15 amino acids. V gave up 2 bases and J gave up 5 bases, with 15 bases separating them.